Following are 3 T cell receptor beta chains from one sample sequenced in a study of Ad26.COV2.S vaccination and SARS-CoV-2 variants. Treatment in this sample: about 20 received Ad26.COV2.S at low or high dose, single or two shots; several received placebo; per-sample allocation not given. The investigators took samples on day 63 after the first vaccine or placebo injection. Only in-frame clones appear in the TCRdb table, and some are missing; sequencing was by immunoSEQ multiplex PCR. The top ten clones hold 13% of a sample with some 480,000 clones, 87% of them seen once. Sample: peripheral blood, taken in a trial of Ad26.COV2.S vaccine versus placebo. The receptors stem from a person aged 18-60 years who received the Ad26.COV2.S COVID-19 vaccine or a placebo.

The rearrangement links TRBV28 to TRBJ2-7, with no clear D. V was clipped by 5 bases and J by 2 bases, with 16 bases between them. Germline CDR1 MDHEN, CDR2 SYDVKM. CDR3 length: 15 residues. In DNA form, the CDR3 reads TGTGCCAGCAGTCCCATCGCGGAACTCGCCTACGAGCAGTACTTC. Protein sequence: CASSPIAELAYEQYF.

J is TRBJ2-2 and V is TRBV7-3; TRBD1 aligns across 8 bases. The CDR3 consists of 14 residues. Germline-derived CDR1 and CDR2 are SGHTA and FQGTGA. J lost 1 base, V lost 5 bases, and 0 bases had no gene match. The CDR3 here is CASSGTGNTGELFF. The CDR3 DNA follows: TGTGCCAGCAGCGGGACAGGGAACACCGGGGAGCTGTTTTTT.

The chain uses TRBV2 and TRBJ2-5, with 8 bases fitting TRBD1. The CDR3 runs 18 residues. V gave up 7 bases and J gave up 5 bases; unmatched junction bases: 21. From germline, CDR1 is SNHLY and CDR2 FYNNEI. CDR3 loop: CASKTPSRQGAPRETQYF. CDR3 coding DNA: TGTGCCAGCAAGACTCCTTCTCGGCAGGGGGCCCCAAGGGAGACCCAGTACTTC.